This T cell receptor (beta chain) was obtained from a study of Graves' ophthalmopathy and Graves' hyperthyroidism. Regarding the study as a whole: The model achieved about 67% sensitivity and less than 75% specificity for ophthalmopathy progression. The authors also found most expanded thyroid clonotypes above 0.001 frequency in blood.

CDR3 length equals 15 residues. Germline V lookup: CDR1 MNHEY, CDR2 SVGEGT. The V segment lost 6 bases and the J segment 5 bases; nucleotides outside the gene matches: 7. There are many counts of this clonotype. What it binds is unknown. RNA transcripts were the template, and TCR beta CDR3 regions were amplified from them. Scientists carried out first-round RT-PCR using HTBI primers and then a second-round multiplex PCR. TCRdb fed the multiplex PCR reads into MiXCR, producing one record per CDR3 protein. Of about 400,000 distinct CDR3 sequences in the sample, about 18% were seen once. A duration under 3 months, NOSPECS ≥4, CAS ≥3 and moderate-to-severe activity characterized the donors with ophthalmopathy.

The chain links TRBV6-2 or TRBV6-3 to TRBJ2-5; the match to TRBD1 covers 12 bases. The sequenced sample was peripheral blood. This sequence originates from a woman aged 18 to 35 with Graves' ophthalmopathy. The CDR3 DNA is TGTGCCAGCAGCGGGACAGGGGGCTTATGGGAGACCCAGTACTTC. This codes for CASSGTGGLWETQYF.